Each of the 21 T cell receptor beta chains below was sequenced from the same sample in a study of graft-versus-host responses after intestinal transplantation. Their antigen targets remain unknown. Generated by immunoSEQ multiplex PCR, the TCRdb table keeps only in-frame clones and is missing some. Among approximately 75,000 clones listed, 90% were seen once. Sequenced here: unstimulated CD8+ T cells sorted from spleen or lymph node cells, sampled before transplant. Receptors originate from a human donor who was the organ donor for an intestinal transplant.

The chain couples TRBV5-4 to TRBJ2-2; 8 positions agree with TRBD1. The CDR3 covers 16 residues. J was trimmed by 6 bases and V by 4 bases; bases with no gene match: 11. CDR1 is SGHNT, CDR2 YYREEE, per germline (reference sequence). The CDR3 DNA reads as TGTGCCAGCAGCCGCCAGGGGGCAATAGGGGCCGGGGAGCTGTTTTTT. Amino acids: CASSRQGAIGAGELFF.

The rearrangement joins TRBV27 to TRBJ1-6, with D perhaps matching TRBD1 (6 bases). This CDR3 contains 14 residues. Trimming stripped 5 bases from V and 7 bases from J, with 12 bases between. Germline CDR1 is MNHEY and CDR2 is SMNVEV (reference sequence). In nucleotides, the CDR3 is TGTGCCAGCAGTGAAGCCGGGACAAATTCACCCCTCCACTTT. It codes for CASSEAGTNSPLHF.

The chain couples TRBV4-1 to TRBJ2-5; possible D gene TRBD2, 5 bases. V lost 1 base and J 2 bases, leaving 11 bases between the germline ends. Germline CDR1 reads MGHRA; CDR2 reads YSYEKL. The CDR3 spans 15 residues. Written as DNA, the CDR3 is TGCGCCAGCAGCCAAGTAAGCAAGCGGCAAGAGACCCAGTACTTC. This codes for CASSQVSKRQETQYF.

The chain is built from TRBV11-2 and TRBJ1-6, with D unclear. The germline gives CDR1 SGHAT, CDR2 FQNNGV. V lost 3 bases and J 9 bases, leaving 9 bases between the germline ends. CDR3 length equals 13 residues. CDR3 loop: CASSLGSGSPLHF. In DNA, the CDR3 is TGTGCCAGCAGCTTGGGCAGCGGTTCACCCCTCCACTTT.

This chain joins TRBV28 and TRBJ1-2; a possible D gene is TRBD1 (5 bases). Germline CDR1 reads MDHEN; CDR2 reads SYDVKM. Trimming cost V 3 bases and J 1 base, with 15 bases left between them. The CDR3 is made up of 16 amino acids. This CDR3 reads CASSFTAPTDNYGYTF. Written as DNA, the CDR3 is TGTGCCAGCAGTTTTACTGCCCCGACAGATAACTATGGCTACACCTTC.

The rearrangement links TRBV6-5 to TRBJ1-4; TRBD1 might be the D (5 bases). Germline loops: CDR1 MNHEY, CDR2 SVGAGI. The V gene lost 5 bases and the J gene lost 2 bases, with 9 bases spanning the gap. The CDR3 contains 14 residues. The CDR3: CASSPQGTNEKLFF. CDR3 sequence (DNA): TGTGCCAGCAGTCCGCAGGGCACTAATGAAAAACTGTTTTTT.

This sequence joins TRBV9 and TRBJ1-2, with a weak D call TRBD1 (6 bases). Trimming took off 5 bases at V and 6 bases at J, with 20 bases between the two ends. The CDR3 extends over 15 amino acids. Germline V lookup: CDR1 SGDLS, CDR2 YYNGEE. The CDR3 spells CASSIQGRSVDGYTF. For the CDR3, the DNA is TGTGCCAGCAGTATACAGGGCCGGTCGGTTGATGGCTACACCTTC.

The V call is TRBV4-1, the J call TRBJ1-1; a possible D gene is TRBD1 (6 bases). The CDR3 loop spans 19 amino acids. V lost 0 bases to trimming and J lost 7 bases, with 27 bases between them. Germline assignment: CDR1 MGHRA and CDR2 YSYEKL. CDR3 in amino acids: CASSQELAEQLIGDNEAFF. The CDR3, as DNA: TGCGCCAGCAGCCAAGAGTTGGCGGAACAATTAATCGGGGACAATGAAGCTTTCTTT.

This chain connects TRBV28 to TRBJ2-3; 11 bases are a match to TRBD2. The CDR3 has 16 amino acids. V gave up 5 bases and J gave up 5 bases; unmatched junction bases: 9. Germline CDR1 reads MDHEN; CDR2 reads SYDVKM. CDR3: CASSISTSGVLDTQYF. CDR3 coding DNA: TGTGCCAGCAGTATATCGACTAGCGGGGTTTTAGATACGCAGTATTTT.

The rearrangement uses TRBV7-9 and TRBJ2-7; 7 nucleotides agree with TRBD1. J was trimmed by 0 bases and V by 5 bases; bases with no gene match: 7. The CDR3 extends over 15 amino acids. Per the germline V gene, CDR1 is SEHNR and CDR2 is FQNEAQ (reference sequence). Written as DNA, the CDR3 is TGTGCCAGCAGCCCCTACCGACAGGGCTCCTACGAGCAGTACGTC. It encodes CASSPYRQGSYEQYV.

The chain is built from TRBV10-1 and TRBJ1-5; D remains unclear. Between the trimmed V and J ends, which lost 0 bases and 6 bases, there was a span of 6 bases. The CDR3 sequence is 13 residues long. The germline V gene encodes CDR1 WNHNN and CDR2 SYGVQD (reference sequence). The CDR3 nucleotides read TGCGCCAGCAGTGAGTCTCGGGGTCAGCCCCAGCATTTT. This sequence encodes CASSESRGQPQHF.

The chain employs TRBV5-6 and TRBJ1-5, with 7 bases aligning to TRBD1. The CDR3 length is 13 residues. V lost 5 bases to trimming and J lost 4 bases; unmatched junction nucleotides: 3. The V gene's germline CDR1 is SGHDT and CDR2 YYEEEE. This CDR3 is CASSLQGNQPQHF. In DNA form, the CDR3 reads TGTGCCAGCAGTCTACAGGGGAATCAGCCCCAGCATTTT.

The chain joins TRBV11-2 to TRBJ2-5; a weak D match, TRBD2 (6 bases). Deletions cut 4 bases from V and 5 bases from J, with 20 bases between. CDR1 SGHAT and CDR2 FQNNGV come from the germline V gene. The CDR3 sequence is 16 residues long. CDR3 region: CASSSSGLFGGETQYF. DNA for the CDR3: TGTGCCAGCAGCTCGTCGGGCCTATTCGGAGGGGAGACCCAGTACTTC.

The gene calls are TRBV6-5 and TRBJ2-2; 7 nucleotides align to TRBD1. In germline, CDR1 is MNHEY, CDR2 SVGAGI. This CDR3 spans 14 amino acids. The V gene end was trimmed by 6 bases and the J gene end by 0 bases; junction bases not matched to a gene: 1. CDR3 nucleotides: TGTGCCAGCAGCGGACAGGCGAACACCGGGGAGCTGTTTTTT. It is translated as CASSGQANTGELFF.

CDR3 region: CASSMGLAGEQYV. DNA of the CDR3: TGTGCCAGTAGTATGGGGCTAGCGGGGGAGCAGTACGTC. V usage is TRBV19 and J usage is TRBJ2-7; TRBD2 agrees at 9 bases. The CDR3 runs 13 residues. CDR1 and CDR2 from the germline V gene are LNHDA and SQIVND (reference sequence). V shed 3 bases, J shed 7 bases, and the junction held 4 bases outside the gene matches.

DNA of the CDR3: TGCAGTGCCCCCAGGCAGACTGAAGCTTTCTTT. It translates to CSAPRQTEAFF. This chain joins TRBV20-1 and TRBJ1-1; no definite D call. There are 11 residues in the CDR3. CDR1 and CDR2 (germline): DFQATT, SNEGSKA (reference sequence). V lost 6 bases and J lost 5, with 10 bases in between.

The chain couples TRBV7-9 to TRBJ2-1; D might be TRBD1 (8 bases). V lost 1 base, J lost 5 bases, and 12 bases lay in between. Germline V CDR1 and CDR2: SEHNR, FQNEAQ (reference sequence). This CDR3 has 15 amino acids. CDR3 in amino acids: CASSLVQGGNNEQFF. DNA of the CDR3: TGTGCCAGCAGCTTAGTACAGGGGGGGAACAATGAGCAGTTCTTC.

The chain uses TRBV15 and TRBJ1-5, with a weak D call TRBD1 (5 bases). The CDR3 is made up of 15 amino acids. Per the germline V gene, CDR1 is LNHNV and CDR2 is YYDKDF (reference sequence). V was pared by 1 base and J by 4 bases, with 11 bases between. The CDR3 loop is CATSRVPGGNQPQHF. The CDR3 region has the DNA TGTGCCACCAGCAGAGTTCCCGGGGGAAATCAGCCCCAGCATTTT.

The rearrangement joins TRBV13 to TRBJ2-3; 7 bases match TRBD2. V gave up 3 bases and J gave up 4 bases; unmatched junction bases: 4. This CDR3 has 14 amino acids. Germline V lookup: CDR1 PRHDT, CDR2 FYEKMQ (reference sequence). The CDR3 protein is CASSFERGPDTQYF. CDR3 DNA sequence: TGTGCCAGCAGCTTCGAGCGGGGCCCAGATACGCAGTATTTT.

This chain uses TRBV19 with TRBJ1-2; D unclear. CDR1 and CDR2 (germline): LNHDA, SQIVND (reference sequence). The germline V and J ends were trimmed by 5 bases and 6 bases, with 13 bases remaining between them. This CDR3 spans 13 amino acids. CDR3 in DNA: TGTGCCAGTAGTCCCTCTGGCAGGAATGGCTACACCTTC. This encodes CASSPSGRNGYTF. Drawing the rest from reference TRBV19 and TRBJ1-2, the complete variable domain is DGGITQSPKYLFRKEGQNVTLSCEQNLNHDAMYWYRQDPGQGLRLIYYSQIVNDFQKGDIAEGYSVSREKKESFPLTVTSAQKNPTAFYLCASSPSGRNGYTFGSGTRLTVV.

The chain has TRBV19 and TRBJ1-4; D is uncertain. Between the trimmed V and J ends, which lost 3 bases and 8 bases, there was a span of 13 bases. The germline CDR1 and CDR2 sequences are LNHDA and SQIVND (reference sequence). CDR3 size: 14 residues. CDR3 DNA: TGTGCCAGTAGTATTATATGGGGAGGCGAAAAACTGTTTTTT. This encodes CASSIIWGGEKLFF.